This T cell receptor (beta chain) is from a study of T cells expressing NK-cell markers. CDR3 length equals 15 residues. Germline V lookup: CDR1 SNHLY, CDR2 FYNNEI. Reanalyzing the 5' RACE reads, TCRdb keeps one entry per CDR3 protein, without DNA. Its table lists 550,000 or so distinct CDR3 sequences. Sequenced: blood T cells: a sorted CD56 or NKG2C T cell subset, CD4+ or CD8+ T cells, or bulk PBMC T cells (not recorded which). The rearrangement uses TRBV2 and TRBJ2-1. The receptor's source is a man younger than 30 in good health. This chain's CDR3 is CASSIDNGSYNEQFF.